This T cell receptor beta chain was retrieved from a study of T-cell memory formation after mild COVID-19. Study as a whole: Clustering of TCRs was largely donor specific.

The sample holds a few counts of this clonotype. Its antigen is as yet unknown. Germline CDR1 SGDLS, CDR2 YYNGEE. Trimming cost V 0 bases and J 6 bases, with 10 bases left between them. This CDR3 region has 13 residues. TCRdb re-called the 5' RACE reads through MiXCR, storing one row per CDR3 protein. The table has a few hundred thousand distinct CDR3 sequences, 15% to 20% seen once. Study findings and constraints: Clones shrinking between day 15 and 85 showed a balanced CD4/CD8 split, and those that grew later tilted toward CD4+.

The TCR comes from a man between 18 and 29 years old who had mild COVID-19 (a few samples of this study predate the infection). Cell type and time point are not known. This rearrangement joins TRBV9 to TRBJ2-7, with D maybe TRBD2 (5 bases). Sequenced sample: PBMCs or a T cell subset sorted from them (not recorded which). CDR3 amino acids: CASSVEPEGEQYF. CDR3 coding DNA: TGTGCCAGCAGCGTAGAGCCAGAGGGCGAGCAGTACTTC.